Following are 20 T cell receptor beta chains from one sample sequenced in a study of glioma-infiltrating T cells after dendritic cell vaccination. The protocol was immunoSEQ multiplex PCR, while the TCRdb copy is restricted to in-frame clones and leaves out a portion. The sample holds roughly 100,000 clones, 90% seen once. Time point defined: after dendritic cell vaccination, including at tumor progression/relapse. Sample: blood, taken after dendritic cell vaccination. The receptors here all came from a human donor with glioblastoma.

The V call is TRBV28, the J call TRBJ2-7; 7 nucleotides agree with TRBD2. CDR3 length: 15 residues. Losses at the gene ends were 2 bases for V and 2 bases for J; bases not matched to a gene: 6. CDR1 and CDR2 from the germline V gene are MDHEN and SYDVKM. CDR3 sequence (DNA): TGTGCCAGCAGTTTAGTTTTTGGGGGGGCCTACGAGCAGTACTTC. Translation gives CASSLVFGGAYEQYF.

The genes are TRBV9 and TRBJ1-4, with 8 bases lining up with TRBD1. Germline V lookup: CDR1 SGDLS, CDR2 YYNGEE. J lost 4 bases, V lost 5 bases, and 7 bases had no gene match. This CDR3 contains 15 residues. The CDR3 here is CASSGGQAYNEKLFF. The DNA of the CDR3 is TGTGCCAGCAGTGGGGGACAGGCCTATAATGAAAAACTGTTTTTT.

The J gene is TRBJ2-7, the V gene TRBV19; tentatively, D is TRBD1 (5 bases). CDR3 length: 14 residues. Germline values: CDR1 LNHDA, CDR2 SQIVND (reference sequence). Trimming shortened V by 2 bases and J by 6 bases, and 14 bases separated the two germline ends. The CDR3: CASSIQGESGEQYF. Here the CDR3 DNA reads TGTGCCAGTAGTATACAGGGTGAGTCGGGCGAGCAGTACTTC. The variable domain in full, completed from reference TRBV19 and TRBJ2-7, reads DGGITQSPKYLFRKEGQNVTLSCEQNLNHDAMYWYRQDPGQGLRLIYYSQIVNDFQKGDIAEGYSVSREKKESFPLTVTSAQKNPTAFYLCASSIQGESGEQYFGPGTRLTVT.

This chain connects TRBV2 to TRBJ1-1, with D unclear. Trimming took off 2 bases at V and 1 base at J, with 11 bases between the two ends. The CDR3 consists of 15 residues. Germline V CDR1 and CDR2: SNHLY, FYNNEI. The CDR3 nucleotides read TGTGCCAGCAGTGAATGGGCAGGAGGGAACACTGAAGCTTTCTTT. As protein: CASSEWAGGNTEAFF.

This chain links TRBV7-2 with TRBJ2-1, with 7 bases aligning to TRBD1. Losses at the gene ends were 5 bases for V and 3 bases for J; bases not matched to a gene: 7. Per germline, CDR1 SGHTA and CDR2 FQGNSA. The CDR3 extends over 15 amino acids. The CDR3 spells CASSQDRAIYNEQFF. The CDR3 nucleotides are TGTGCCAGCAGCCAAGACAGGGCTATCTACAATGAGCAGTTCTTC.

Within the sample, this clone is medium-sized. The chain joins TRBV4-1 to TRBJ2-7; D is possibly TRBD2 (6 bases). This CDR3 is built from 15 residues. V dropped 2 bases and J dropped 1 base, with 12 bases sitting between them. CDR1 and CDR2 (germline): MGHRA, YSYEKL. The chain's CDR3 is CASSQSGTGSYEQYF. The CDR3, as DNA: TGCGCCAGCAGCCAATCCGGGACTGGGTCCTACGAGCAGTACTTC.

This chain joins TRBV10-3 and TRBJ1-1; 10 nucleotides agree with TRBD1. The V gene end was trimmed by 6 bases and the J gene end by 10 bases; junction bases not matched to a gene: 14. Germline V gene lookup returns CDR1 ENHRY and CDR2 SYGVKD. The CDR3 is made up of 15 amino acids. CDR3 bases: TGTGCCATCAGAGGGTCCGGGACAGGGGATCCCTCAGCTTTCTTT. The encoded protein is CAIRGSGTGDPSAFF.

This chain uses TRBV9 with TRBJ1-4; 10 bases map to TRBD1. The germline CDR1 and CDR2 sequences are SGDLS and YYNGEE. The CDR3 contains 15 residues. V dropped 3 bases and J dropped 11; count of bases not matched to a gene: 10. The CDR3 DNA reads as TGTGCCAGCAGCGCGACAGGGGGCACTACGGGGAAACTGTTTTTT. This encodes CASSATGGTTGKLFF.

The chain carries TRBV6-4 and TRBJ2-3, with TRBD2 matching over 12 bases. The V gene's germline CDR1 is MRHNA and CDR2 SNTAGT. The CDR3 consists of 17 residues. The V and J ends lost 2 bases and 1 base, in that order; junction bases with no gene match: 4. CDR3: CASSDRWTSGGTDTQYF. The DNA of the CDR3 is TGTGCCAGCAGTGACCGCTGGACTAGCGGGGGCACAGATACGCAGTATTTT.

As DNA, the CDR3 is TGTGCCAGCAGCCCCCGGGGTAGCGGGAGGGCCCACTACAATGAGCAGTTCTTC. It translates to CASSPRGSGRAHYNEQFF. The gene calls are TRBV7-9 and TRBJ2-1, with 11 bases that match TRBD2. The CDR3 spans 18 residues. From germline, CDR1 is SEHNR and CDR2 FQNEAQ (reference sequence). V dropped 5 bases and J dropped 3; count of bases not matched to a gene: 12.

This CDR3 reads CASRPTGQGGGYTF. The CDR3, as DNA: TGTGCCAGCAGGCCGACAGGGCAGGGTGGTGGCTACACCTTC. The V and J genes are TRBV6-5 and TRBJ1-2, with 7 bases lining up with TRBD1. V shed 6 bases and J 7 bases; nucleotides not matched to a gene: 11. The CDR3 runs 14 residues. In germline, CDR1 is MNHEY, CDR2 SVGAGI.

The rearrangement links TRBV10-3 to TRBJ1-1; perhaps TRBD1 as D (5 bases). The CDR3 extends over 16 amino acids. V was shortened by 3 bases and J by 2 bases, with 16 bases between the two germline ends. The germline V gene has CDR1 ENHRY and CDR2 SYGVKD. The CDR3: CAISEGAQGKNTEAFF. The CDR3 DNA reads TGTGCCATCAGTGAAGGTGCGCAGGGAAAAAACACTGAAGCTTTCTTT.

This chain links TRBV2 with TRBJ2-7; tentative D call: TRBD2 (5 bases). The germline V gene encodes CDR1 SNHLY and CDR2 FYNNEI. The CDR3 has 15 residues. Trimming took 6 bases from V and 0 from J, leaving 15 bases between them. This CDR3 is CASRTSGVSSYEQYF. CDR3 DNA: TGTGCCAGCAGAACCAGCGGAGTCAGCTCCTACGAGCAGTACTTC.

This clone appeared a few times. V gene TRBV15 combines with J gene TRBJ2-5, with unresolved D. The CDR3 totals 15 residues. Germline V CDR1 and CDR2: LNHNV, YYDKDF (reference sequence). With 0 bases removed from V and 0 bases from J, the gap between germline ends came to 8 bases. CDR3 sequence reads: CATSRDLANQETQYF. DNA of the CDR3: TGTGCCACCAGCAGAGATTTGGCAAACCAAGAGACCCAGTACTTC.

This sequence joins TRBV15 and TRBJ2-7; tentative D call: TRBD1 (5 bases). The CDR3 has 15 residues. From germline, CDR1 is LNHNV and CDR2 YYDKDF (reference sequence). The V end was cut by 0 bases, the J end by 2 bases, with 11 bases between. CDR3 DNA sequence: TGTGCCACCAGCAGAGATGACAGTGGAACCTACGAGCAGTACTTC. Translated: CATSRDDSGTYEQYF. The complete variable domain, with remaining parts taken from reference TRBV15 and TRBJ2-7, reads DAMVIQNPRYQVTQFGKPVTLSCSQTLNHNVMYWYQQKSSQAPKLLFHYYDKDFNNEADTPDNFQSRRPNTSFCFLDIRSPGLGDTAMYLCATSRDDSGTYEQYFGPGTRLTVT.

The sample holds a few counts of this clone. The V and J genes are TRBV2 and TRBJ1-4; D not certain. CDR3 length equals 14 residues. Germline V gives CDR1 SNHLY, CDR2 FYNNEI. The V gene lost 7 bases and the J gene lost 0 bases, with 9 bases spanning the gap. CDR3: CASTYFATNEKLFF. The CDR3 nucleotides are TGTGCCAGCACTTACTTTGCAACTAATGAAAAACTGTTTTTT.

V is TRBV6-1 and J is TRBJ1-5, with a weak D call TRBD1 (5 bases). V was trimmed by 9 bases and J by 7 bases, leaving 16 bases between them. CDR1 MNHNS and CDR2 SASEGT come from the germline V gene. CDR3 length equals 13 residues. CDR3 DNA sequence: TGTGCCAGTCAGGACTTCGGGGGACAGCCCCAGCATTTT. As protein: CASQDFGGQPQHF.

This chain links TRBV27 with TRBJ1-5, with 10 bases identical to TRBD1. V was clipped by 5 bases and J by 5 bases; unmatched bases: 3. Germline V lookup: CDR1 MNHEY, CDR2 SMNVEV (reference sequence). The CDR3 loop spans 14 amino acids. The CDR3 is CASSPDRGYQPQHF. The CDR3, as DNA: TGTGCCAGCAGTCCGGACAGGGGGTATCAGCCCCAGCATTTT.

The chain employs TRBV11-3 and TRBJ2-7, with TRBD1 as a possible D gene (6 bases). With 5 bases removed from V and 5 bases from J, the gap between germline ends came to 16 bases. In germline, CDR1 is SGHNT, CDR2 YENEEA. The CDR3 sequence is 14 residues long. CDR3 nucleotides: TGTGCCAGCAGCCAACTACAGGGTTTCGACGAGCAGTACTTC. Its protein is CASSQLQGFDEQYF.

The chain links TRBV5-1 to TRBJ2-1, with 8 bases matching TRBD2. Germline V gene lookup returns CDR1 SGHRS and CDR2 YFSETQ. With 4 bases clipped from V and 4 bases from J, the junction kept 10 bases outside the gene matches. The CDR3 contains 16 residues. CDR3 loop: CASSRETSALYNEQFF. In DNA form, the CDR3 reads TGCGCCAGCAGCAGGGAGACTAGCGCTTTATACAATGAGCAGTTCTTC.